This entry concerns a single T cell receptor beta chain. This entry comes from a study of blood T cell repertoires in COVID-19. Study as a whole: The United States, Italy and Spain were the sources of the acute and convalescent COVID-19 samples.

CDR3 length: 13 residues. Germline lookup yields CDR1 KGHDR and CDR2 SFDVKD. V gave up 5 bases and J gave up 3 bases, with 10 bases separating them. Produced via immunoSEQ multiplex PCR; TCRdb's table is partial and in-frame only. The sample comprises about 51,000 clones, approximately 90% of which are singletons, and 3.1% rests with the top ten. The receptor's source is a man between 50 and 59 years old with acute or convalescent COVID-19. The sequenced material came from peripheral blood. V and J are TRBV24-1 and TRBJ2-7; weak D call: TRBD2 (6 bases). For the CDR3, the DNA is TGTGCCACCAGTGCCGTCGGGGGCTACGAGCAGTACTTC. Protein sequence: CATSAVGGYEQYF.